This T cell receptor beta chain was identified during a study of control samples from healthy donors and cancer patients. Repertoires were generated with immunoSEQ multiplex PCR, while TCRdb's copy carries only in-frame clones and drops some. The table lists 45,000 to 55,000 clones, over 85% of them singletons. The sample comprised blood. This receptor was taken from a man aged 30 to 39 in good health.

The CDR3 DNA follows: TGCGCCAGCAGCGAACGACCCGTGGCAGCAACTAATGAAAAACTGTTTTTT. The encoded protein is CASSERPVAATNEKLFF. The J gene is TRBJ1-4, the V gene TRBV4-3, with D hard to call. The CDR3 is made up of 17 amino acids. The germline CDR1 and CDR2 sequences are LGHNA and YSLEER. V lost 5 bases and J 0 bases, leaving 16 bases between the germline ends.